The 14 T cell receptor beta chains presented below share a single source sample, sequenced in a study of shared clonotypes between healthy human individuals. Method: immunoSEQ multiplex PCR; TCRdb's copy keeps in-frame clones and lacks some. The data contain over 2 million clones, 80% to 95% of them singletons. Source material: naive CD4+ T cells from PBMCs. Stated subset: CD45RA+ positively selected. All receptors come from a man younger than 30 in good health. Some clones in this sample may be carry-over from other donors' samples.

The V call is TRBV6-5, the J call TRBJ1-1; D remains ambiguous. V was shortened by 0 bases and J by 3 bases, with 11 bases between the two germline ends. This CDR3 contains 15 residues. Per germline, CDR1 MNHEY and CDR2 SVGAGI. CDR3 loop: CASSYSISMYTEAFF. The CDR3 DNA reads as TGTGCCAGCAGTTACTCGATATCTATGTACACTGAAGCTTTCTTT.

The rearrangement joins TRBV6-6 to TRBJ2-7; 9 bases line up with TRBD1. V gave up 7 bases and J gave up 2 bases; unmatched junction bases: 9. This CDR3 comprises 15 residues. Per germline, CDR1 MNHNY and CDR2 SVGAGI (reference sequence). The CDR3 DNA reads TGTGCCAGCACCGCCGGGACAGGGATCCCCTACGAGCAGTACTTC. Its protein is CASTAGTGIPYEQYF.

CDR3 DNA: TGTGCCAGCAGTTACGGCGACTGGGTGAACACTGAAGCTTTCTTT. Encoded protein: CASSYGDWVNTEAFF. The genes are TRBV6-5 and TRBJ1-1; no clear D gene. This CDR3 is 15 amino acids long. CDR1 and CDR2 from the germline V gene are MNHEY and SVGAGI. V was pared by 2 bases and J by 0 bases, with 10 bases between.

This clone is a singleton in its sample. The chain recombines TRBV7-3 with TRBJ1-2, with 9 nucleotides matching TRBD1. Germline V gene data show CDR1 as SGHTA and CDR2 as FQGTGA. Trimming at V came to 2 bases and at J to 4 bases, leaving 2 bases not matched to a gene. The CDR3 totals 14 residues. The CDR3 DNA sequence: TGTGCCAGCAGCTTAGAGGACAGGGGCTATGGCTACACCTTC. As protein: CASSLEDRGYGYTF.

Details on this clone: The sample holds other DNA sequences that translate to the same CDR3. The V gene is TRBV5-1, the J gene TRBJ1-1; perhaps TRBD1 as D (5 bases). Germline CDR1 reads SGHRS; CDR2 reads YFSETQ. Between the trimmed V and J ends, which lost 0 bases and 3 bases, there was a span of 9 bases. The CDR3 totals 14 residues. CDR3 bases: TGCGCCAGCAGCTTGGAGGGACGAGACACTGAAGCTTTCTTT. Protein: CASSLEGRDTEAFF.

The rearrangement links TRBV6-6 to TRBJ1-4; 8 nucleotides match TRBD1. Per the germline V gene, CDR1 is MNHNY and CDR2 is SVGAGI (reference sequence). V lost 11 bases, J lost 7 bases, and 9 bases stayed unmatched. The CDR3 totals 13 residues. The CDR3: CAGSDREGEKLFF. The DNA for the CDR3 is TGTGCCGGATCGGACAGGGAAGGTGAAAAACTGTTTTTT.

This chain links TRBV4-1 with TRBJ2-7, with 10 positions matching TRBD1. The CDR3 sequence is 15 residues long. In germline, CDR1 is MGHRA, CDR2 YSYEKL. Unmatched junction bases numbered 5, after V lost 4 bases and J lost 2 bases. The CDR3 region is CASSPRDRGAYEQYF. In DNA, the CDR3 is TGCGCCAGCAGCCCCCGGGACAGGGGCGCCTACGAGCAGTACTTC.

This sequence joins TRBV19 and TRBJ1-2, with 8 bases that match TRBD1. V shed 3 bases and J 7 bases; nucleotides not matched to a gene: 10. This CDR3 region has 15 residues. CDR1 is LNHDA and CDR2 is SQIVND in the germline V gene (reference sequence). The CDR3: CASSIERQGRSGYTF. The CDR3 region has the DNA TGTGCCAGTAGTATCGAGCGACAGGGGCGGAGTGGCTACACCTTC.

The rearrangement uses TRBV28 and TRBJ2-7; D not certain. The germline V and J ends were trimmed by 7 bases and 4 bases, with 20 bases remaining between them. The CDR3 is 15 amino acids. Germline V lookup: CDR1 MDHEN, CDR2 SYDVKM. The CDR3 DNA is TGTGCCAGCAAAAAGGAAGTGGACCGGCCTTACGAGCAGTACTTC. Encoded protein: CASKKEVDRPYEQYF.

V gene TRBV28 combines with J gene TRBJ2-7, with 12 bases matching TRBD2. V shed 7 bases and J 3 bases; nucleotides not matched to a gene: 10. CDR3 length: 16 residues. CDR1 and CDR2 from the germline V gene are MDHEN and SYDVKM. CDR3 DNA sequence: TGTGCCAGCACCCCCGTCCCGGGACTAGCGGGCTACGAGCAGTACTTC. Amino acids: CASTPVPGLAGYEQYF.

The chain employs TRBV30 and TRBJ2-7; D is ambiguous. CDR1 and CDR2 from the germline V gene are GTSNPN and SVGIG (reference sequence). This CDR3 contains 11 residues. V was clipped by 1 base and J by 5 bases, with 6 bases between them. The CDR3 reads CAWSDVNEQYF. The CDR3 bases are TGTGCCTGGAGTGACGTGAACGAGCAGTACTTC.

This sequence joins TRBV5-1 and TRBJ2-7; possible D gene TRBD1, 5 bases. The ends were cut back, 2 bases at V and 0 bases at J, with 12 bases in the middle. From germline, CDR1 is SGHRS and CDR2 YFSETQ. The CDR3 runs to 15 residues. The CDR3 is CASSFGAADSYEQYF. The CDR3 coding sequence is TGCGCCAGCAGCTTTGGGGCCGCGGACTCCTACGAGCAGTACTTC. The complete variable domain, with remaining parts taken from reference TRBV5-1 and TRBJ2-7, reads KAGVTQTPRYLIKTRGQQVTLSCSPISGHRSVSWYQQTPGQGLQFLFEYFSETQRNKGNFPGRFSGRQFSNSRSEMNVSTLELGDSALYLCASSFGAADSYEQYFGPGTRLTVT.

The V and J genes are TRBV7-3 and TRBJ1-1, with unresolved D. The CDR3 length is 13 residues. V gave up 2 bases and J gave up 4 bases, with 8 bases separating them. Looked up from germline, CDR1 is SGHTA and CDR2 is FQGTGA. The DNA for the CDR3 is TGTGCCAGCAGCTTATGGACGGGCACTGAAGCTTTCTTT. Translation gives CASSLWTGTEAFF.

The chain couples TRBV5-1 to TRBJ1-1; tentatively, D is TRBD1 (6 bases). Germline values: CDR1 SGHRS, CDR2 YFSETQ. V was clipped by 4 bases and J by 4 bases, with 14 bases between them. The length of the CDR3 is 14 residues. CDR3 in DNA: TGCGCCAGCAGCCGGAGGGGGGGATCCACTGAAGCTTTCTTT. It translates to CASSRRGGSTEAFF.